The 26 T cell receptor beta chains presented below share a single source sample, sequenced in a study of metastatic and nonmetastatic thyroid tumors. TCRdb reprocessed the PCR reads via MiXCR. The sample yields tens of thousands of clones, approximately 15% seen once. Until they underwent thyroid surgery, no patient had received any treatment. Sequenced input: blood. All receptors come from a female donor with papillary thyroid cancer or a benign thyroid nodule (not recorded which). Some clones in this sample may be carry-over from other donors' samples.

Regarding this clone: A junction boundary mismatches the germline segment, possibly from a read error. The chain combines TRBV15 with TRBJ2-1, with no clear D. Germline CDR1 LNHNV, CDR2 YYDKDF (reference sequence). The CDR3 spans 14 residues. DNA of the CDR3: TGTGCCAGCAGCTTAGGTGGAGTTGGCTATGAGCAGTTCTTC. Amino acid sequence: CASSLGGVGYEQFF.

This clone was counted at least ten times. J is TRBJ2-5 and V is TRBV10-1; the D is unclear. Looked up from germline, CDR1 is WNHNN and CDR2 is SYGVQD (reference sequence). The V and J ends lost 8 bases and 5 bases respectively, with 3 bases between them. This CDR3 region has 9 residues. In nucleotides, the CDR3 is TGCGCCAGCCTGGAGACCCAGTACTTC. This translates into CASLETQYF.

This clone was found many times. The J gene is TRBJ1-2, the V gene TRBV11-1; tentatively, D is TRBD1 (5 bases). This CDR3 contains 15 residues. Germline loops: CDR1 SGHAT, CDR2 FQDESV (reference sequence). V lost 0 bases to trimming and J lost 4 bases, with 12 bases between them. The CDR3 loop reads CASSLAPGRGYGYTF. DNA of the CDR3: TGTGCCAGCAGCTTAGCCCCAGGGCGCGGCTATGGCTACACCTTC.

The sample holds many counts of this clone. The rearrangement uses TRBV6-4 and TRBJ2-3; 10 bases fit TRBD1. This CDR3 comprises 15 residues. CDR1 MRHNA and CDR2 SNTAGT come from the germline V gene. V lost 2 bases and J lost 2; bases outside the gene matches: 1. The CDR3 coding sequence is TGTGCCAGCAGTGACGGGACAGGGGACACAGATACGCAGTATTTT. Encoded protein: CASSDGTGDTDTQYF.

This clone was observed at least ten times. The J gene is TRBJ2-3, the V gene TRBV10-3; 8 nucleotides agree with TRBD1. The germline CDR1 and CDR2 sequences are ENHRY and SYGVKD. The CDR3 sequence is 15 residues long. V lost 6 bases to trimming and J lost 2 bases; unmatched junction nucleotides: 7. CDR3 sequence reads: CAISAGQGPTDTQYF. CDR3 nucleotide sequence: TGTGCCATCAGCGCCGGACAGGGACCCACAGATACGCAGTATTTT.

This clone was observed many times. The chain links TRBV28 to TRBJ1-2, with TRBD1 as a possible D gene (5 bases). Germline loops: CDR1 MDHEN, CDR2 SYDVKM. The CDR3 consists of 13 residues. Trimming took off 5 bases at V and 12 bases at J, with 19 bases between the two ends. CDR3 residues: CASSRDGVTRHTF. CDR3 DNA: TGTGCCAGCAGTCGGGACGGCGTCACCCGACACACCTTC.

To note about this clone: At one end the junction does not follow the germline gene, possibly because of a read error. V and J are TRBV7-7 and TRBJ1-1; D is possibly TRBD1 (6 bases). Germline CDR1 SSHAT, CDR2 FNYEAQ (reference sequence). The CDR3 loop spans 13 amino acids. CDR3 nucleotides: TGTGCTAGCAGCCGGACAGAGAACACTGAAGCTTTCTTT. Its translation: CASSRTENTEAFF.

This clone was seen ten or more times. V is TRBV5-1 and J is TRBJ2-7; the D gene is possibly TRBD2 (7 bases). V lost 4 bases and J lost 1, with 15 bases in between. Germline V CDR1 and CDR2: SGHRS, YFSETQ. The CDR3 has 15 residues. For the CDR3, the DNA is TGCGCCAGCAGCGTTGGGGGAGGGGGATCCTACGAGCAGTACTTC. The encoded protein is CASSVGGGGSYEQYF.

The table lists this clone with many counts. This rearrangement joins TRBV7-6 to TRBJ1-3; 9 bases agree with TRBD1. Germline V CDR1 and CDR2: SGHVS, FNYEAQ. V shed 8 bases and J 6 bases; nucleotides not matched to a gene: 5. CDR3 length equals 13 residues. As DNA, the CDR3 is TGTGCCAGCGGAACAGGGGGCGAAAACACCATATATTTT. It yields the protein CASGTGGENTIYF.

This clone was seen ten or more times. This rearrangement joins TRBV29-1 to TRBJ2-1; TRBD2 matches at 8 bases. The ends lost 1 base at V and 12 bases at J; junction bases unmatched: 8. CDR1 and CDR2 (germline): SQVTM, ANQGSEA. The CDR3 runs 13 residues. DNA of the CDR3: TGCAGCGTTGAAGCGGGGGGGCCGGGACTGCAGTTCTTC. Its protein is CSVEAGGPGLQFF.

The table lists this clone with a few counts. One base away lies a much larger clone, so this may be a sequencing read error. CDR3 in amino acids: CAANSEGTGELFF. The DNA for the CDR3 is TGTGCCGCCAACAGTGAGGGCACCGGGGAGCTGTTTTTT. The genes are TRBV19 and TRBJ2-2; perhaps TRBD2 as D (5 bases). Trimming pared 11 bases from V and 4 bases from J, leaving 14 bases between. CDR1 is LNHDA and CDR2 is SQIVND in the germline V gene (reference sequence). The CDR3 is made up of 13 amino acids. Based on the CDR3 plus reference TRBV19 and TRBJ2-2, the full variable domain is DGGITQSPKYLFRKEGQNVTLSCEQNLNHDAMYWYRQDPGQGLRLIYYSQIVNDFQKGDIAEGYSVSREKKESFPLTVTSAQKNPTAFYLCAANSEGTGELFFGEGSRLTVL.

This clone occurred many times. V is TRBV28 and J is TRBJ1-5, with 7 bases aligning to TRBD1. The CDR3 has 15 amino acids. The V gene's germline CDR1 is MDHEN and CDR2 SYDVKM. V shed 7 bases and J 7 bases; nucleotides not matched to a gene: 13. The CDR3 loop is CASTPPQGLGQPQHF. The CDR3, as DNA: TGTGCCAGCACCCCCCCACAGGGGCTGGGGCAGCCCCAGCATTTT.

As concerns this clone: This may stem from a read error, because a much larger clone lies one nucleotide away. Different DNA sequences within this sample yield the same CDR3. The chain recombines TRBV19 with TRBJ1-1; the D is unclear. Per germline, CDR1 LNHDA and CDR2 SQIVND (reference sequence). The V gene lost 5 bases and the J gene lost 2 bases, with 18 bases spanning the gap. This CDR3 has 16 amino acids. The CDR3 reads CASSPWGGGSNTEAFF. CDR3 nucleotide sequence: TGTGCCAGTAGTCCCTGGGGTGGTGGCTCCAACACTGAAGCTTTCTTT.

In its sample, this clone was seen many times. Other nucleotide sequences in the sample specify the same CDR3. The chain has TRBV19 and TRBJ2-3; D unresolved. The CDR3 totals 13 residues. V gave up 1 base and J gave up 4 bases, with 6 bases separating them. CDR1 is LNHDA, CDR2 SQIVND, per germline (reference sequence). The CDR3 DNA is TGTGCCAGTAGTATAGGACTGGCAGATACGCAGTATTTT. This codes for CASSIGLADTQYF.

This clone was seen more than once but under ten times. The chain has TRBV11-2 and TRBJ1-6; D unresolved. The germline V and J ends were trimmed by 7 bases and 9 bases, with 19 bases remaining between them. CDR1 SGHAT and CDR2 FQNNGV come from the germline V gene. The CDR3 is 15 amino acids. CDR3 bases: TGTGCCAGCATGACATGGGTGGTTACGGGTTCACCCCTCCACTTT. Residues: CASMTWVVTGSPLHF.

For the CDR3, the DNA is TGCAGTGCTATGGGACTCCCCGGAGAGTACCCAGATACGCAGTATTTT. Translated: CSAMGLPGEYPDTQYF. The chain recombines TRBV20-1 with TRBJ2-3, with TRBD2 as a possible D gene (6 bases). Germline CDR1 reads DFQATT; CDR2 reads SNEGSKA (reference sequence). This CDR3 comprises 16 residues. V lost 4 bases and J 4 bases, leaving 21 bases between the germline ends.

This clone appeared many times. This sequence joins TRBV4-1 and TRBJ2-2; TRBD1 aligns across 11 bases. Germline CDR1 and CDR2: MGHRA and YSYEKL. The CDR3 is made up of 18 amino acids. V trimming: 6 bases; J trimming: 4 bases; junction bases outside the gene matches: 13. The CDR3 coding sequence is TGCGCCAGCAGTTTCGCGGGACAGGGGGTAAAAAGCACCGGGGAGCTGTTTTTT. This encodes CASSFAGQGVKSTGELFF.

Only a few counts were recorded for this clone. The missing conserved phenylalanine or tryptophan at the end of this CDR3 makes a read error likely. V usage is TRBV6-4 and J usage is TRBJ2-3; 7 bases match TRBD1. V was clipped by 6 bases and J by 4 bases; unmatched bases: 7. The CDR3 runs to 14 residues. Germline V CDR1 and CDR2: MRHNA, SNTAGT. DNA of the CDR3: TGTGCCAGCAGCCATGACAGGGATCCAGATACGCAGTATCTT. Translating it yields CASSHDRDPDTQYL.

This clone was seen ten or more times. The chain uses TRBV18 and TRBJ2-5, with unresolved D. CDR3 length: 13 amino acids. V was pared by 3 bases and J by 5 bases, with 10 bases between. Germline V gene lookup returns CDR1 KGHSH and CDR2 LQKENI. CDR3 sequence: CASSPPTVETQYF. CDR3 bases: TGTGCCAGCTCACCGCCGACGGTGGAGACCCAGTACTTC.

This clone was detected many times. The chain combines TRBV14 with TRBJ2-1, with 9 bases that match TRBD1. This CDR3 has 14 residues. Germline V gives CDR1 SGHDN, CDR2 FVKESK. After removal of 4 bases from V and 10 bases from J, the junction contained 8 bases not matched to a gene. DNA of the CDR3: TGTGCCAGCAGCCCCTGGGACAGGGTAGGAGAGCAGTTCTTC. It translates to CASSPWDRVGEQFF. The complete variable domain, with remaining parts taken from reference TRBV14 and TRBJ2-1, reads EAGVTQFPSHSVIEKGQTVTLRCDPISGHDNLYWYRRVMGKEIKFLLHFVKESKQDESGMPNNRFLAERTGGTYSTLKVQPAELEDSGVYFCASSPWDRVGEQFFGPGTRLTVL.

This clone appeared many times. The chain is built from TRBV12-3 or TRBV12-4 and TRBJ1-2; D uncertain. The CDR3 is 13 residues long. The V and J ends lost 2 bases and 4 bases respectively, with 8 bases between them. The CDR3, as DNA: TGTGCCAGCAGTTTACCTACTAGCTATGGCTACACCTTC. This sequence encodes CASSLPTSYGYTF.

In this sample, this clone turned up many times. V is TRBV7-8 and J is TRBJ1-6; tentatively, D is TRBD1 (5 bases). Germline CDR1 SGHVS, CDR2 FQNEAQ. The CDR3 spans 13 residues. V lost 5 bases to trimming and J lost 9 bases, with 11 bases between them. CDR3 protein: CASSRRQPSPLHF. For the CDR3, the DNA is TGTGCCAGCAGCAGAAGACAGCCTTCACCCCTCCACTTT.

This clone was picked up many times. The gene calls are TRBV6-2 or TRBV6-3 and TRBJ2-7, with D maybe TRBD2 (5 bases). V was clipped by 8 bases and J by 1 base, with 15 bases between them. Germline V lookup: CDR1 MNHEY, CDR2 SVGEGT. This CDR3 comprises 14 residues. The CDR3 loop is CASGWGAWSYEQYF. CDR3 sequence (DNA): TGTGCCAGCGGGTGGGGAGCCTGGTCCTACGAGCAGTACTTC.

In its sample, this clone was seen many times. This chain joins TRBV28 and TRBJ2-5; TRBD1 aligns across 11 bases. Looked up from germline, CDR1 is MDHEN and CDR2 is SYDVKM. The trim removed 7 bases at V and 4 bases at J, leaving 11 bases unmatched. The CDR3 sequence is 16 residues long. The CDR3, as DNA: TGTGCCAGCATAAAAAACCCGGGACAGGGGGGAGAGACCCAGTACTTC. It specifies CASIKNPGQGGETQYF.

The chain links TRBV6-1 to TRBJ1-6; TRBD1 matches at 8 bases. This CDR3 contains 15 residues. J was trimmed by 6 bases and V by 4 bases; bases with no gene match: 5. Germline V gene sequence: CDR1 MNHNS, CDR2 SASEGT. Here the CDR3 reads CASSVGQALNSPLHF. CDR3 bases: TGTGCCAGCAGTGTGGGACAGGCGCTTAATTCACCCCTCCACTTT.

Comment on this clone: Given a much more abundant clone one base away, this may be a read error. V gene TRBV7-7 combines with J gene TRBJ2-5; D unresolved. This CDR3 has 12 amino acids. Germline CDR1 and CDR2: SSHAT and FNYEAQ (reference sequence). The CDR3 DNA reads as TGTGCTAGCAGCTCTTTTGGTGAGACCCAGTACTTC. Its translation is CASSSFGETQYF.